Described below is a single TCR beta chain sequence and its context. The sample is drawn from a study of shared T cell receptors in the human thymus. Assay used: immunoSEQ multiplex PCR; TCRdb lists only in-frame clones, some missing. This sample has hundreds of thousands of clones; approximately 88% occur once, and the top ten carry 0.0095% to 0.012%. A further study also used this sample, focusing on human thymus T cells. That source notes: During corrective heart surgery, resections were taken, and the thymus tissue came from them. Gene usage (both V and J) appeared biased in thymic and blood repertoires. As related research reported, thymic repertoires overlapped highly among unrelated individuals.

This sequence was found in a boy less than two years old with a congenital heart defect. Specimen: thymocytes.

Here the CDR3 DNA reads TGTGCTAGTGGTTCGCAGGGGACAGGGGAATACGAGCAGTACTTC. Translation: CASGSQGTGEYEQYF. The rearrangement uses TRBV12-5 and TRBJ2-7; the match to TRBD1 covers 10 bases. Germline lookup yields CDR1 LGHNT and CDR2 FRNRAP. This CDR3 comprises 15 residues. V trimming: 4 bases; J trimming: 4 bases; junction bases outside the gene matches: 7.